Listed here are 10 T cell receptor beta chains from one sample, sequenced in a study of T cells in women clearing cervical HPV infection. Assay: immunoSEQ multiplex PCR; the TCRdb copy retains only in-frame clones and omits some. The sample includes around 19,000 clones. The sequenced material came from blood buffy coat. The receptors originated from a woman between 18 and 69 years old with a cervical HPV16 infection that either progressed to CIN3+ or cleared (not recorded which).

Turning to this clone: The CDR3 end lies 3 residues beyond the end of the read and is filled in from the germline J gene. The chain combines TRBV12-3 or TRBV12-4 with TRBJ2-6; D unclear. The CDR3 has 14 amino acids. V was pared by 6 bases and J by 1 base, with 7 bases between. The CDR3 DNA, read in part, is TGTGCCAGCAGCCCCCCTTCTGGGGCCAACGTC. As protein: CASSPPSGANV. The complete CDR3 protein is CASSPPSGANVLTF.

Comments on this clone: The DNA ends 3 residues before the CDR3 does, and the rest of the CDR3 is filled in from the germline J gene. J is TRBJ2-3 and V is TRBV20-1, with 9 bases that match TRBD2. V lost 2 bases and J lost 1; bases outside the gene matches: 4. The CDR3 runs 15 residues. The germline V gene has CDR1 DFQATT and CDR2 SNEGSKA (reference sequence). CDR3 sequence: CSARRLAGGTDTQYF. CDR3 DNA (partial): TGCAGTGCTAGACGATTAGCGGGGGGCACAGATACG.

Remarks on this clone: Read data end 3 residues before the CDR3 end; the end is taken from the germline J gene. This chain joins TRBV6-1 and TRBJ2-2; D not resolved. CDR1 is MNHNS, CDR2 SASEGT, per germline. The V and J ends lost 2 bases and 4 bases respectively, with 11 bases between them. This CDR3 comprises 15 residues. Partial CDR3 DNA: TGTGCCAGCAGTGAAATGCAGGTTTCCACCGGGGAG. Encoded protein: CASSEMQVSTGE. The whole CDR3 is CASSEMQVSTGELFF.

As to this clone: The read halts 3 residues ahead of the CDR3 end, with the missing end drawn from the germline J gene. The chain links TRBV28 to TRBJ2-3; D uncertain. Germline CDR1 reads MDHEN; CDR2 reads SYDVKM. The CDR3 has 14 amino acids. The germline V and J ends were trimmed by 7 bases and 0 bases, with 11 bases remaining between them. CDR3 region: CASNHRQSTDTQYF. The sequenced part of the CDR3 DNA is TGTGCCAGCAACCATCGACAAAGCACAGATACG.

The sequenced part of the CDR3 DNA is TGTGCTAGTGGTTTGGAGGAAGAGACC. Translating gives CASGLEEET. The CDR3, in full, reads CASGLEEETQYF. V usage is TRBV12-5 and J usage is TRBJ2-5; D is ambiguous. The read is 3 residues too short to cover the CDR3 end, so that end is filled in from the germline J gene. The CDR3 runs 12 residues. V was cut by 1 base and J by 3 bases, with 3 bases left in between. Germline V gene sequence: CDR1 LGHNT, CDR2 FRNRAP.

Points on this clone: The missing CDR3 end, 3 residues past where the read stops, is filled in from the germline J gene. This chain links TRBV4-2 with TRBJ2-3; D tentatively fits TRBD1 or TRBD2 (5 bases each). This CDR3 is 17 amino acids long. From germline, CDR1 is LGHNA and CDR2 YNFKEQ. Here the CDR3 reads CASSQVGAKGVGETQYF. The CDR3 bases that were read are TGTGCCAGCAGCCAAGTAGGGGCTAAGGGAGTAGGGGAGACG.

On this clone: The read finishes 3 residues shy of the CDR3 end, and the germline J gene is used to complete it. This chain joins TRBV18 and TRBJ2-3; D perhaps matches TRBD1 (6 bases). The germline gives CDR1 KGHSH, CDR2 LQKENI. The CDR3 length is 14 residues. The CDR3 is CASSPVDRQETQYF. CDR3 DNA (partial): TGTGCCAGCTCACCGGTGGACAGACAAGAGACG.

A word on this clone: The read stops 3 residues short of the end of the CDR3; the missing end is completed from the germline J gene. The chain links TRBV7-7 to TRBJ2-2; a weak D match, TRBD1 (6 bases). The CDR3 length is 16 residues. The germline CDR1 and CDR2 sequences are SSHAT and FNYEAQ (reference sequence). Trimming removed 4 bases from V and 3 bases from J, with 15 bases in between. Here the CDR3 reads CASSSGTGTYTGELFF. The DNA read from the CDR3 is TGTGCCAGCAGCTCAGGAACCGGGACATACACCGGGGAG.

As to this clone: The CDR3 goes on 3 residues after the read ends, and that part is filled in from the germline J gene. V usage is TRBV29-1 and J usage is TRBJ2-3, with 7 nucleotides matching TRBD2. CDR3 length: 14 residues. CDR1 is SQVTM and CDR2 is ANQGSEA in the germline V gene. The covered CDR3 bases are TGCAGCGTTGTCGGATACGGGGGGAGGGAGACG. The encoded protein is CSVVGYGGRET. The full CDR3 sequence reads CSVVGYGGRETQYF.

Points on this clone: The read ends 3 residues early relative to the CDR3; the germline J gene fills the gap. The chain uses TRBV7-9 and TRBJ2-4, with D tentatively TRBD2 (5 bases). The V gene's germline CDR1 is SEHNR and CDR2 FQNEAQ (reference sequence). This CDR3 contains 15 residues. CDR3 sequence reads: CASSLEAGVHYGQYF. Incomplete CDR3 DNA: TGTGCCAGCAGCTTAGAGGCCGGGGTTCACTATGGT.